This passage covers 30 T cell receptor beta chains from one sample sequenced in a study of post-analysis software for immune sequencing data. These receptors have no identified antigens. Whole-study findings and limits: About five TRBV segments occurring more often in patients than controls included TRBV5-6, TRBV5-1 and TRBV20-1.

Carried by the TCR beta cDNA libraries were unique molecular identifiers. Via MiXCR, TCRdb re-called the PCR reads, giving one row per CDR3 protein. The table records 820,000 or so distinct CDR3 sequences, roughly half of them present only once. The sample comprised blood. The source of these receptors is a girl aged 5-17 years with multiple sclerosis.

The genes are TRBV7-9 and TRBJ2-5; D may be TRBD1 (6 bases). The CDR3 spans 17 residues. The V gene lost 6 bases and the J gene lost 4 bases, with 24 bases spanning the gap. CDR1 and CDR2 (germline): SEHNR, FQNEAQ (reference sequence). CDR3 DNA sequence: TGTGCCAGCAGTCCCGGGCTGGGGCCAGGGGTGACAGAGACCCAGTACTTC. This codes for CASSPGLGPGVTETQYF.

The V call is TRBV20-1, the J call TRBJ1-2; a possible D gene is TRBD1 (6 bases). The CDR3 contains 13 residues. CDR1 and CDR2 from the germline V gene are DFQATT and SNEGSKA (reference sequence). V was trimmed by 4 bases and J by 2 bases, leaving 11 bases between them. The CDR3 region is CSATQGRNYGYTF. The CDR3 coding sequence is TGCAGTGCTACGCAGGGGAGGAACTATGGCTACACCTTC.

This clonotype appeared a few times. V gene TRBV29-1 combines with J gene TRBJ2-3; the match to TRBD1 covers 7 bases. This CDR3 contains 12 residues. V lost 6 bases to trimming and J lost 3 bases; unmatched junction nucleotides: 3. Looked up from germline, CDR1 is SQVTM and CDR2 is ANQGSEA. CDR3 DNA: TGCAGCGTAGCACAGGGGACAGATACGCAGTATTTT. It yields the protein CSVAQGTDTQYF.

The V gene is TRBV10-3, the J gene TRBJ2-7, with D unclear. Germline loops: CDR1 ENHRY, CDR2 SYGVKD. CDR3 length: 12 amino acids. Trimming removed 4 bases at V and 4 bases at J, with 8 bases between. DNA of the CDR3: TGTGCCATCAGTGCCCGGGTATACGAGCAGTACTTC. Its protein is CAISARVYEQYF.

This clonotype was counted only a few times. The chain employs TRBV7-9 and TRBJ1-5; no definite D call. Germline loops: CDR1 SEHNR, CDR2 FQNEAQ (reference sequence). V lost 0 bases and J lost 5, with 8 bases in between. The CDR3 is made up of 14 amino acids. CDR3 bases: TGTGCCAGCAGCTTAGCGTGGGCAGATCAGCCCCAGCATTTT. This sequence encodes CASSLAWADQPQHF.

This clonotype was seen at least ten times. This chain joins TRBV7-9 and TRBJ2-5; 7 nucleotides align to TRBD1. The length of the CDR3 is 14 residues. In germline, CDR1 is SEHNR, CDR2 FQNEAQ (reference sequence). Trimming took 4 bases from V and 4 from J; bases not matched to a gene: 6. In nucleotides, the CDR3 is TGTGCCAGCAGCTGGGACAGCCTCGGAGAGACCCAGTACTTC. The encoded protein is CASSWDSLGETQYF.

As for this clonotype: An end of the junction differs from the germline gene, which may be a read error. The V and J genes are TRBV3-1 and TRBJ2-5; maybe TRBD2 (5 bases). Germline V lookup: CDR1 LGHDT, CDR2 YNNKEL (reference sequence). There are 12 residues in the CDR3. CDR3 DNA sequence: TGTGCCTGCAGCCAAGAGAAGAGGGAGCAGTACTTC. Its protein product is CACSQEKREQYF.

This clonotype appeared once. The rearrangement links TRBV30 to TRBJ2-5; no definite D call. The closer fit of TRBJ2-7 to the DNA end suggests the J call may be wrong. Germline V gene data show CDR1 as GTSNPN and CDR2 as SVGIG (reference sequence). CDR3 length equals 12 residues. The CDR3, as DNA: TGTGCCTGGAGTGTTTCGTACTACGAGCAGTACTTC. It codes for CAWSVSYYEQYF.

In its sample, this clonotype was seen a few times. This sequence joins TRBV7-2 and TRBJ2-7, with a weak D call TRBD1 (6 bases). Germline CDR1 and CDR2: SGHTA and FQGNSA. CDR3 length: 14 residues. The ends were cut back, 1 base at V and 7 bases at J, with 14 bases in the middle. The CDR3 loop is CASSLGNREREQYF. CDR3 in DNA: TGTGCCAGCAGCTTAGGGAACAGGGAGAGGGAGCAGTACTTC.

V is TRBV5-5 and J is TRBJ1-2; D is ambiguous. V was cut by 0 bases and J by 8 bases, with 8 bases left in between. Germline-derived CDR1 and CDR2 are SGHKS and YYEKEE (reference sequence). The CDR3 is made up of 12 amino acids. The CDR3 here is CASSLGTLGYTF. CDR3 in DNA: TGTGCCAGCAGCTTGGGAACACTAGGCTACACCTTC.

This clonotype has more than one count but fewer than ten. The gene calls are TRBV12-5 and TRBJ1-2; tentatively, D is TRBD1 (5 bases). V lost 0 bases, J lost 0 bases, and 14 bases lay in between. The length of the CDR3 is 17 residues. CDR1 is LGHNT, CDR2 FRNRAP, per germline. In DNA, the CDR3 is TGTGCTAGTGGTTTGGTAATCGGGACTGGGCCTAACTATGGCTACACCTTC. Protein sequence: CASGLVIGTGPNYGYTF. Variable domain in full (rest from reference TRBV12-5 and TRBJ1-2): DARVTQTPRHKVTEMGQEVTMRCQPILGHNTVFWYRQTMMQGLELLAYFRNRAPLDDSGMPKDRFSAEMPDATLATLKIQPSEPRDSAVYFCASGLVIGTGPNYGYTFGSGTRLTVV.

About this clonotype: At one of its ends the junction is not consistent with the germline gene, which may arise from a read error. This sequence joins TRBV12-3 or TRBV12-4 and TRBJ2-3; 11 bases agree with TRBD2. CDR3 length: 16 residues. CDR3 in amino acids: CASSSFASGRTDAQYF. The CDR3 nucleotides are TGTGCCAGCAGCTCATTTGCTAGCGGGAGGACAGATGCGCAGTATTTT.

This clonotype has more than one count but fewer than ten. The rearrangement links TRBV13 to TRBJ2-7; 7 nucleotides agree with TRBD1. V lost 4 bases, J lost 4 bases, and 4 bases stayed unmatched. The CDR3 consists of 13 residues. CDR1 and CDR2 from the germline V gene are PRHDT and FYEKMQ (reference sequence). The CDR3 DNA reads as TGTGCCAGCAGCTCAAAACAGGGGTACGAGCAGTACTTC. This gives the protein CASSSKQGYEQYF.

J is TRBJ2-3 and V is TRBV2; D is tentatively TRBD1 or TRBD2 (5 bases each). Per germline, CDR1 SNHLY and CDR2 FYNNEI. V was pared by 11 bases and J by 7 bases, with 25 bases between. The CDR3 covers 15 residues. The CDR3 here is CASRAEASSMNTQYF. The CDR3 coding sequence is TGTGCCTCCAGGGCGGAGGCGAGTAGCATGAATACGCAGTATTTT.

This rearrangement joins TRBV29-1 to TRBJ2-7, with TRBD1 matching over 11 bases. Germline values: CDR1 SQVTM, CDR2 ANQGSEA. The CDR3 runs to 13 residues. Trimming cost V 6 bases and J 5 bases; bases outside gene matches: 6. CDR3 in DNA: TGCAGCGTAAGGACAGGGGGCATTCACGAGCAGTACTTC. It yields the protein CSVRTGGIHEQYF.

The V and J genes are TRBV15 and TRBJ2-7, with TRBD2 as a possible D gene (5 bases). Trimming took 1 base from V and 3 from J, leaving 13 bases between them. The CDR3 totals 15 residues. CDR1 and CDR2 (germline): LNHNV, YYDKDF (reference sequence). This chain's CDR3 is CATSRAGTQSYEQYF. The DNA of the CDR3 is TGTGCCACCAGCAGAGCGGGAACCCAGAGCTACGAGCAGTACTTC.

This sequence joins TRBV12-3 or TRBV12-4 and TRBJ1-2; a possible D gene is TRBD1 (5 bases). Trimming cost V 6 bases and J 8 bases, with 16 bases left between them. There are 13 residues in the CDR3. The CDR3 nucleotides are TGTGCCAGCAGCAACGAGGAGCGGGGGGGCTACACCTTC. Its protein product is CASSNEERGGYTF.

Many counts were recorded for this clonotype. This chain uses TRBV9 with TRBJ1-4; 7 bases align to TRBD1. The CDR3 length is 15 residues. Germline V gene data show CDR1 as SGDLS and CDR2 as YYNGEE. Trimming at V came to 0 bases and at J to 3 bases, leaving 2 bases not matched to a gene. CDR3 amino acids: CASSVGGQPNEKLFF. The CDR3 region has the DNA TGTGCCAGCAGCGTAGGGGGACAGCCTAATGAAAAACTGTTTTTT.

This clonotype was seen just once. One junction end disagrees with the germline gene, perhaps due to a read error. The chain uses TRBV29-1 and TRBJ2-7; a possible D gene is TRBD1 (5 bases). CDR3 length: 13 amino acids. Germline values: CDR1 SQVTM, CDR2 ANQGSEA. The CDR3 region is CSVDTGLYNEQYF. Written as DNA, the CDR3 is TGCAGCGTGGACACGGGCCTCTACAATGAGCAATACTTC.

The J gene is TRBJ2-1, the V gene TRBV5-1, with 7 bases lining up with TRBD1. The junction had 2 bases not matched to a gene; V was cut back by 3 bases and J by 8 bases. This CDR3 has 12 residues. Per the germline V gene, CDR1 is SGHRS and CDR2 is YFSETQ. CDR3 in amino acids: CASSSTGDEQFF. For the CDR3, the DNA is TGCGCCAGCAGCTCCACAGGGGATGAGCAGTTCTTC.

J is TRBJ1-2 and V is TRBV4-2; tentative D call: TRBD1 (5 bases). From germline, CDR1 is LGHNA and CDR2 YNFKEQ. There are 16 residues in the CDR3. Deletions cut 1 base from V and 3 bases from J, with 15 bases between. CDR3 region: CASSQGGSGWDYGYTF. In DNA form, the CDR3 reads TGTGCCAGCAGCCAAGGGGGGTCGGGTTGGGACTATGGCTACACCTTC.

This clonotype has more than one count but fewer than ten. The V and J genes are TRBV6-2 or TRBV6-3 and TRBJ2-7; possible D gene TRBD2, 5 bases. CDR3 length: 14 residues. The V and J ends lost 7 bases and 6 bases respectively, with 19 bases between them. CDR1 and CDR2 (germline): MNHEY, SVGEGT. Written as DNA, the CDR3 is TGTGCCAGCACGCCGAGGACTTGTCCCTGCGAGCAGTACTTC. Translation: CASTPRTCPCEQYF.

This clonotype was seen a handful of times. In nucleotides, the CDR3 is TGCAGTGCTAGAGATGATAATAGGGGCTTTTCTAGTTACTACGAGCAGTACTTC. As protein: CSARDDNRGFSSYYEQYF. The genes are TRBV20-1 and TRBJ2-4, with D tentatively TRBD1 (5 bases). The J call is doubtful: the DNA matches TRBJ2-7 better. The CDR3 totals 18 residues. Per the germline V gene, CDR1 is DFQATT and CDR2 is SNEGSKA (reference sequence).

The chain links TRBV5-5 to TRBJ2-7; 8 positions match TRBD1. The CDR3 has 14 amino acids. Germline V CDR1 and CDR2: SGHKS, YYEKEE (reference sequence). The J segment lost 2 bases and the V segment lost 2 bases, leaving 3 bases of the junction unmatched. The CDR3: CASSFKQGAYEQYF. The CDR3 DNA sequence: TGTGCCAGCAGCTTTAAACAGGGGGCCTACGAGCAGTACTTC.

This clonotype was counted only a few times. The J gene is TRBJ2-3, the V gene TRBV6-5; TRBD1 agrees at 8 bases. V dropped 5 bases and J dropped 4; count of bases not matched to a gene: 11. Germline CDR1 reads MNHEY; CDR2 reads SVGAGI. The CDR3 covers 16 residues. The CDR3 reads CASSRRGGQGADTQYF. The CDR3 DNA follows: TGTGCCAGCAGTCGGCGGGGTGGACAGGGTGCAGATACGCAGTATTTT.

V and J are TRBV7-2 and TRBJ1-5; D perhaps matches TRBD1 (6 bases). Trimming took 0 bases from V and 5 from J, leaving 11 bases between them. This CDR3 contains 15 residues. Germline CDR1 is SGHTA and CDR2 is FQGNSA. CDR3 in DNA: TGTGCCAGCAGCTTAGCGAGGGGGGGGCATCAGCCCCAGCATTTT. This translates into CASSLARGGHQPQHF. Drawing the rest from reference TRBV7-2 and TRBJ1-5, the complete variable domain is GAGVSQSPSNKVTEKGKDVELRCDPISGHTALYWYRQSLGQGLEFLIYFQGNSAPDKSGLPSDRFSAERTGGSVSTLTIQRTQQEDSAVYLCASSLARGGHQPQHFGDGTRLSIL.

This clonotype has just a few counts. The chain is built from TRBV5-1 and TRBJ2-5; 7 bases fit TRBD1. The J call is in doubt because the DNA end fits TRBJ2-7 better. In germline, CDR1 is SGHRS, CDR2 YFSETQ. This CDR3 is built from 15 residues. CDR3 sequence reads: CASSLNTGALYEQYF. CDR3 coding DNA: TGCGCCAGCAGCTTGAACACAGGGGCATTATACGAGCAGTACTTC.

This clonotype has just a few counts. This chain uses TRBV5-1 with TRBJ2-4, with a weak D call TRBD1 (8 bases). The CDR3 covers 16 residues. Germline loops: CDR1 SGHRS, CDR2 YFSETQ. The ends were cut back, 4 bases at V and 5 bases at J, with 19 bases in the middle. The CDR3 nucleotides are TGCGCCAGCAGCAAAAGATCAGCGGGACAGGAAAACATTCAGTACTTC. It encodes CASSKRSAGQENIQYF.

The chain is built from TRBV20-1 and TRBJ2-7; TRBD2 aligns across 10 bases. This CDR3 has 13 amino acids. J gave up 5 bases and V 5 bases, and 6 bases lay outside the gene matches. Germline assignment: CDR1 DFQATT and CDR2 SNEGSKA (reference sequence). This chain's CDR3 is CSAPLAGANEQYF. In DNA, the CDR3 is TGCAGTGCTCCCCTAGCGGGAGCGAACGAGCAGTACTTC.

This clonotype was found a few times. The V gene is TRBV20-1, the J gene TRBJ2-3; possible D gene TRBD1, 5 bases. Germline V gives CDR1 DFQATT, CDR2 SNEGSKA (reference sequence). Trimming took off 0 bases at V and 5 bases at J, with 15 bases between the two ends. The CDR3 contains 15 residues. In DNA, the CDR3 is TGCAGTGCTAGAGATCGTCCAGGGATTGGAGATACGCAGTATTTT. Translating gives CSARDRPGIGDTQYF.